Presented here are 5 T cell receptor beta chains from one specimen sequenced in a study of cytomegalovirus exposure and HLA in healthy donors. PCR was performed using 60 Vbeta and 13 Jbeta primers. Measured with immunoSEQ multiplex PCR; TCRdb has only the in-frame clones, and not every one. The profile shows around 85,000 clones, about three quarters of them singletons. Material: PBMCs. These receptor sequences come from a male donor in good health and CMV-seronegative.

The gene calls are TRBV10-1 and TRBJ2-7; D is possibly TRBD1 (5 bases). CDR1 and CDR2 from the germline V gene are WNHNN and SYGVQD (reference sequence). Trimming cost V 2 bases and J 4 bases, with 18 bases left between them. This CDR3 contains 16 residues. The CDR3 DNA follows: TGCGCCAGCAGTGAGGGTTCAGGGTATCGTGGGTACGAGCAGTACTTC. As protein: CASSEGSGYRGYEQYF.

The chain employs TRBV7-8 and TRBJ1-6; D is possibly TRBD1 (5 bases). V lost 2 bases, J lost 5 bases, and 13 bases lay in between. The CDR3 extends over 16 amino acids. The germline V gene encodes CDR1 SGHVS and CDR2 FQNEAQ. Written as DNA, the CDR3 is TGTGCCAGCAGCTTATCTCTGGGGCTCGATAATTCACCCCTCCACTTT. Translated, it gives CASSLSLGLDNSPLHF.

The chain links TRBV5-1 to TRBJ1-4, with TRBD1 matching 7 bases. Germline V gives CDR1 SGHRS, CDR2 YFSETQ. The CDR3 consists of 14 residues. J was trimmed by 5 bases and V by 3 bases; bases with no gene match: 4. The CDR3 DNA sequence: TGCGCCAGCAGCTCCGGGACAGCAAATGAAAAACTGTTTTTT. Its translation is CASSSGTANEKLFF.

The chain combines TRBV27 with TRBJ2-7; 7 bases line up with TRBD1. Germline CDR1 reads MNHEY; CDR2 reads SMNVEV (reference sequence). Losses at the gene ends were 5 bases for V and 3 bases for J; bases not matched to a gene: 4. The CDR3 loop spans 13 amino acids. Here the CDR3 DNA reads TGTGCCAGCAGTCGACAGGGCCTCTACGAGCAGTACTTC. Translated: CASSRQGLYEQYF.

J is TRBJ2-3 and V is TRBV27, with D maybe TRBD1 (5 bases). Germline CDR1 reads MNHEY; CDR2 reads SMNVEV (reference sequence). This CDR3 is 15 amino acids long. V lost 6 bases, J lost 3 bases, and 16 bases lay in between. CDR3 in amino acids: CASRLSQYRTDTQYF. The CDR3 coding sequence is TGTGCCAGCAGACTAAGCCAATACAGGACAGATACGCAGTATTTT.